This T cell receptor beta chain was recorded in a study of blood T cell repertoires in COVID-19. Turning to the study itself: Collection of acute and convalescent COVID-19 samples took place in the United States, Italy and Spain.

Authors' methods: From reference gene primer amplification, estimates of nucleated cell counts were derived. Some clones are missing from TCRdb's copy, which holds only in-frame ones; the method was immunoSEQ multiplex PCR. The V and J calls and clone size are taken from that table; D and trimming were inferred from the DNA. The sample lists about 220,000 clones, approximately 80% occurring once. Self-reported history from a screening survey and questionnaire set each donor's cohort. Cohort 3 donors counted as recovered after two negative PCRs, clearance, or resolved symptoms. The germline CDR1 and CDR2 sequences are LNHNV and YYDKDF (reference sequence). CDR3 length: 18 residues. V was cut by 0 bases and J by 0 bases, with 17 bases left in between.

The TCR comes from a woman in her fifties or sixties who had recovered from COVID-19. The rearrangement joins TRBV15 to TRBJ2-5; a weak D match, TRBD2 (7 bases). Sequences were obtained from PBMCs or T cells enriched from blood (not recorded which). CDR3 in DNA: TGTGCCACCAGCAGAGAGCAAGGGGGGGTTCGGGACCAAGAGACCCAGTACTTC. Protein product: CATSREQGGVRDQETQYF.